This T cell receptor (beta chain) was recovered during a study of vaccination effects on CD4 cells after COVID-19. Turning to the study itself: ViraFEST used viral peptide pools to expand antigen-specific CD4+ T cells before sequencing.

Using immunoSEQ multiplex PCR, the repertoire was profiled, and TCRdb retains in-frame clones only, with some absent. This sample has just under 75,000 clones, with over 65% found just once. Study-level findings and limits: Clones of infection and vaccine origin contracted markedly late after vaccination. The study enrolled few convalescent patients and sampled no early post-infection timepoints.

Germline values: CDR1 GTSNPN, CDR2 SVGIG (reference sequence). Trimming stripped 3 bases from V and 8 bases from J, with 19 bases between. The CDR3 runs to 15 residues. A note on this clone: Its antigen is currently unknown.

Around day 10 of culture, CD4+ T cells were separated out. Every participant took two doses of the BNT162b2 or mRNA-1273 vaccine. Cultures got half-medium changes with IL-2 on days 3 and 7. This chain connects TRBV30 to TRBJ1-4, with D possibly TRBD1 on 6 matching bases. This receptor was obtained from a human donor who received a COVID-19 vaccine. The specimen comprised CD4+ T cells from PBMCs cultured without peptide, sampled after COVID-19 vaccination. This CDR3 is CAWRPRGVNEEKLFF. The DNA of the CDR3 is TGTGCCTGGAGACCAAGGGGGGTAAACGAAGAAAAACTGTTTTTT.